The sequence of this T cell receptor (beta chain) was determined in a study of shared clonotypes between healthy human individuals. Study-level results: Tissue TCR repertoires likely differ from these blood-only repertoires.

A remark on this clone: Its target is not known.

Within Nashville, Tennessee resided all donors, each a Caucasian adult. The data were produced by immunoSEQ multiplex PCR, yet TCRdb's version contains in-frame clones alone and is incomplete. The sample carries 2,100,000 or so clones, almost 96% recorded once. Germline V gene data show CDR1 as SNHLY and CDR2 as FYNNEI. The ends lost 9 bases at V and 4 bases at J; junction bases unmatched: 9. The CDR3 loop spans 15 amino acids. The receptor was isolated from a man aged 18-30 years in good health. Sequenced input: naive CD4+ T cells sorted from blood. Subset reported: CD45RA+ positively selected. The chain joins TRBV2 to TRBJ2-3, with 11 nucleotides matching TRBD2. The CDR3 sequence: CASNLAGGGADTQYF. The CDR3 nucleotides are TGTGCCAGTAATCTAGCGGGAGGCGGGGCAGATACGCAGTATTTT.